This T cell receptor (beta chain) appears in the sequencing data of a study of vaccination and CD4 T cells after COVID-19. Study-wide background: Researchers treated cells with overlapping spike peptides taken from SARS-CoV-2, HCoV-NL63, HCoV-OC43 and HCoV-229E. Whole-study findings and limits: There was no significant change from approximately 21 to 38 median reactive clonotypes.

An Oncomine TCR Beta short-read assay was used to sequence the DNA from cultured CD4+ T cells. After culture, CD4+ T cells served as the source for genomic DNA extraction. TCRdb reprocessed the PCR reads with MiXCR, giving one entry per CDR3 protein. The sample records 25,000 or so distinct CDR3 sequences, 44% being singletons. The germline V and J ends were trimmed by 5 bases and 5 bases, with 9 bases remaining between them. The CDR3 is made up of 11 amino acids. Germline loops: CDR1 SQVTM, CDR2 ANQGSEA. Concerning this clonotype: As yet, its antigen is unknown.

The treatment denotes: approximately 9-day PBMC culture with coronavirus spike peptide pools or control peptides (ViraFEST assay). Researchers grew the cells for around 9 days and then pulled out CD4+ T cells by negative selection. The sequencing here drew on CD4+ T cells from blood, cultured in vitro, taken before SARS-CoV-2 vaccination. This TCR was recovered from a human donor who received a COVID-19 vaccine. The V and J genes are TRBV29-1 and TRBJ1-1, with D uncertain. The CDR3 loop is CSVTWVTEAFF. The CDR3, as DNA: TGCAGCGTTACCTGGGTGACTGAAGCTTTCTTT.